Given below is one T cell receptor beta chain in context. The antigen remains unidentified. The source of the sample is a study of cytomegalovirus exposure and HLA in healthy donors. Regarding the study as a whole: Prediction of most subjects' HLA-A and HLA-B alleles by TCR beta sequences was reportedly accurate.

The PCR used 60 Vbeta and 13 Jbeta primers. Sequencing used immunoSEQ multiplex PCR; TCRdb keeps in-frame clones, though not all of them. The profile shows around 83,000 clones, roughly 78% of them singletons. The J segment lost 0 bases and the V segment lost 7 bases, leaving 3 bases of the junction unmatched. The CDR3 length is 13 residues. Germline V gene data show CDR1 as SQVTM and CDR2 as ANQGSEA. The origin of this receptor is a male donor in good health and CMV-seropositive. Source material: PBMCs. The J gene is TRBJ2-7, the V gene TRBV29-1; TRBD1 aligns across 10 bases. The CDR3 nucleotides read TGCAGCGCTTGGACAGGGGGCTCCTACGAGCAGTACTTC. This encodes CSAWTGGSYEQYF.